Listed below are T cell receptor beta chains from one sample, sequenced in a study of T cell responses to AZD1222 COVID-19 vaccine. Method: immunoSEQ multiplex PCR; TCRdb's copy keeps in-frame clones and lacks some. The repertoire holds 130,000 to 150,000 clones, about 91% seen once, with roughly 3.5% in the top ten. Here the sequenced sample was peripheral blood, taken on day 0 of MenACWY control vaccination. The source is an adult in good health. Each CDR3 is given with its conserved first and last residue. The D gene is left open where the match is weak. Size tells how often a clone was seen (once, few, many) or the class of an expanded clone, and some rows leave it out.

15	.	TRBV19	TRBJ2-2	.	CASSIVISNTGELFF	TGTGCCAGTAGTATAGTGATATCGAACACCGGGGAGCTGTTTTTT
15	.	TRBV4-3	TRBJ2-3	.	CASAGKFPAADTQYF	TGCGCCAGCGCCGGGAAGTTCCCGGCGGCAGATACGCAGTATTTT
13	.	TRBV9	TRBJ2-1	.	CASSKEGGTVPFF	TGTGCCAGCAGCAAGGAGGGGGGGACCGTGCCGTTCTTC
15	once	TRBV5-6	TRBJ1-2	.	CASSLGPQASYGYTF	TGTGCCAGCAGCTTGGGACCCCAGGCTTCCTATGGCTACACCTTC
14	.	TRBV6-4	TRBJ1-2	TRBD1	CASSDSRQGRGYTF	TGTGCCAGCAGTGACTCAAGACAGGGCCGTGGCTACACCTTC
17	.	TRBV10-1	TRBJ2-7	TRBD1	CASEGDRGHQKNYEQYF	TGCGCCAGTGAGGGGGACAGGGGCCACCAAAAGAACTACGAGCAGTACTTC
14	.	TRBV30	TRBJ1-5	TRBD1	CAWSVGTVFQPQHF	TGTGCCTGGAGTGTCGGGACAGTATTTCAGCCCCAGCATTTT
15	.	TRBV2	TRBJ2-7	TRBD2	CASSDIRGLSYEQYF	TGTGCCAGCAGTGATATACGGGGACTATCATACGAGCAGTACTTC
14	.	TRBV7-9	TRBJ2-1	.	CASSLGGSYNEQFF	TGTGCCAGCAGCTTAGGAGGTTCCTACAATGAGCAGTTCTTC
14	once	TRBV29-1	TRBJ1-2	.	CSVEISRAGYGYTF	TGCAGCGTTGAAATATCGAGGGCTGGCTATGGCTACACCTTC
13	.	TRBV6-5	TRBJ2-5	TRBD2	CASTREGRETQYF	TGTGCCAGCACGAGGGAGGGCCGGGAGACCCAGTACTTC
13	.	TRBV19	TRBJ2-7	.	CASRHRSSYEQYF	TGTGCCAGCCGTCACAGGAGCTCCTACGAGCAGTACTTC
15	.	TRBV4-3	TRBJ1-6	.	CASSRADRRNSPLHF	TGCGCCAGCAGCCGGGCTGACAGGAGGAATTCACCCCTCCACTTT
13	.	TRBV18	TRBJ1-1	.	CASSPGGRTEAFF	TGTGCCAGCTCACCAGGGGGGCGGACTGAAGCTTTCTTT
13	.	TRBV7-6	TRBJ2-1	.	CASSLGEWNEQFF	TGTGCCAGCAGCCTCGGTGAATGGAATGAGCAGTTCTTC
18	.	TRBV7-8	TRBJ2-3	.	CASSLPRRLGAGTDTQYF	TGTGCCAGCAGCTTACCGAGAAGACTTGGGGCGGGCACAGATACGCAGTATTTT
15	.	TRBV12-5	TRBJ1-3	TRBD1	CASGPGQGAGNTIYF	TGTGCTAGTGGTCCGGGACAGGGGGCTGGAAACACCATATATTTT
15	.	TRBV28	TRBJ1-5	.	CASRSGGIRNQPQHF	TGTGCCAGCAGGTCCGGTGGGATCCGCAATCAGCCCCAGCATTTT
15	.	TRBV19	TRBJ2-4	.	CASSIPGLAKNIQYF	TGTGCCAGTAGTATTCCAGGGTTAGCCAAAAACATTCAGTACTTC
14	once	TRBV5-1	TRBJ1-1	.	CASSLMDKNTEAFF	TGCGCCAGCAGCTTGATGGACAAGAACACTGAAGCTTTCTTT
16	.	TRBV18	TRBJ2-1	TRBD1	CASSPLRQGTVNEQFF	TGTGCCAGCTCACCACTCCGACAGGGAACTGTCAATGAGCAGTTCTTC
12	.	TRBV30	TRBJ2-7	TRBD1	CAWRTGAYEQYF	TGTGCCTGGCGGACAGGGGCCTACGAGCAGTACTTC
14	.	TRBV10-3	TRBJ1-2	.	CAISESRQIVGYTF	TGTGCCATCAGTGAGTCGAGACAAATTGTGGGCTACACCTTC
18	.	TRBV3-1/TRBV3-2	TRBJ1-6	.	CASSQEGVRVTYNSPLHF	TGTGCCAGCAGCCAAGAAGGGGTGCGTGTAACCTATAATTCACCCCTCCACTTT
16	.	TRBV7-2	TRBJ1-1	TRBD1	CASSSGQGVWGTEAFF	TGTGCCAGCAGCTCCGGACAGGGGGTATGGGGCACTGAAGCTTTCTTT
13	few	TRBV11-2	TRBJ1-2	.	CASTLLGGYGYTF	TGTGCCAGCACCCTACTCGGTGGCTATGGCTACACCTTC
14	once	TRBV5-1	TRBJ2-2	TRBD2	CASRGLAGPGELFF	TGCGCCAGCAGGGGGCTAGCGGGTCCCGGGGAGCTGTTTTTT
16	.	TRBV29-1	TRBJ1-1	.	CSVFPGQGTWDTEAFF	TGCAGCGTTTTTCCTGGGCAGGGAACCTGGGACACTGAAGCTTTCTTT
15	.	TRBV16	TRBJ2-2	.	CASSQRQGGTGELFF	TGTGCCAGCAGCCAACGACAGGGAGGCACCGGGGAGCTGTTTTTT
14	.	TRBV28	TRBJ2-3	.	CASSAQGGADTQYF	TGTGCCAGCAGTGCTCAGGGTGGGGCAGATACGCAGTATTTT
13	.	TRBV7-3	TRBJ1-1	.	CASSFLMNTEAFF	TGTGCCAGCAGCTTTTTAATGAACACTGAAGCTTTCTTT
13	.	TRBV7-2	TRBJ1-2	.	CASSLMGLYGYTF	TGTGCCAGCAGCTTGATGGGGTTATATGGCTACACCTTC
14	.	TRBV6-5	TRBJ2-7	.	CASTQQRGRYEQYF	TGTGCCAGCACCCAGCAGAGGGGAAGGTACGAGCAGTACTTC
15	.	TRBV7-2	TRBJ2-3	.	CASSSPGRSTDTQYF	TGTGCCAGCAGCTCTCCGGGACGAAGCACAGATACGCAGTATTTT
15	.	TRBV2	TRBJ2-7	TRBD1	CASSEWTGLTYEQYF	TGTGCCAGCAGTGAGTGGACAGGACTCACCTACGAGCAGTACTTC
19	.	TRBV4-2	TRBJ2-1	TRBD2	CASSQSTSGFVGVVNEQFF	TGTGCCAGCAGCCAATCTACTAGCGGGTTCGTTGGGGTGGTGAATGAGCAGTTCTTC
19	.	TRBV1	TRBJ1-5	.	CTSSQDAGTGVYSNQPQHF	TGCACCAGCAGCCAAGATGCTGGGACAGGGGTCTATAGCAATCAGCCCCAGCATTTT
16	.	TRBV30	TRBJ2-5	TRBD1	CAWGGPGQGKRETQYF	TGTGCCTGGGGAGGCCCGGGACAGGGAAAGAGGGAGACCCAGTACTTC
14	.	TRBV19	TRBJ2-6	.	CASKKASGANVLTF	TGTGCCAGTAAAAAGGCTTCTGGGGCCAACGTCCTGACTTTC
17	.	TRBV4-3	TRBJ1-4	.	CASSQDPPRKTNEKLFF	TGCGCCAGCAGCCAAGATCCCCCCCGGAAAACTAATGAAAAACTGTTTTTT
18	.	TRBV2	TRBJ2-6	TRBD2	CASRNSGRAGSGANVLTF	TGTGCCAGCAGAAACAGCGGGAGGGCCGGGTCTGGGGCCAACGTCCTGACTTTC